Here is one T cell receptor (beta chain) with its context. The antigen remains unidentified. The CDR3 length is 11 residues. V was trimmed by 5 bases and J by 4 bases, leaving 6 bases between them. This entry comes from a study of T cell responses to AZD1222 COVID-19 vaccine. Study-level findings and limits: Only six AZD1222 recipients tested seropositive at baseline. The peak T cell response came first, and repertoires were sampled only after it. It should be noted that donors were predominantly white British and more often female, and clonal diversity was possibly underestimated.

Generated by immunoSEQ multiplex PCR, the TCRdb table keeps only in-frame clones and is missing some. The sample lists about 130,000 clones; 75% to 85% were seen once. The source material was peripheral blood, sampled 28 days after the second dose of the MenACWY control vaccine. The chain uses TRBV12-3 or TRBV12-4 and TRBJ2-7, with D hard to call. This sequence originates from an adult who received the MenACWY meningococcal vaccine as a control. The CDR3 region has the DNA TGTGCCAGCAGTGGGTATTACGAGCAGTACTTC. This gives the protein CASSGYYEQYF.